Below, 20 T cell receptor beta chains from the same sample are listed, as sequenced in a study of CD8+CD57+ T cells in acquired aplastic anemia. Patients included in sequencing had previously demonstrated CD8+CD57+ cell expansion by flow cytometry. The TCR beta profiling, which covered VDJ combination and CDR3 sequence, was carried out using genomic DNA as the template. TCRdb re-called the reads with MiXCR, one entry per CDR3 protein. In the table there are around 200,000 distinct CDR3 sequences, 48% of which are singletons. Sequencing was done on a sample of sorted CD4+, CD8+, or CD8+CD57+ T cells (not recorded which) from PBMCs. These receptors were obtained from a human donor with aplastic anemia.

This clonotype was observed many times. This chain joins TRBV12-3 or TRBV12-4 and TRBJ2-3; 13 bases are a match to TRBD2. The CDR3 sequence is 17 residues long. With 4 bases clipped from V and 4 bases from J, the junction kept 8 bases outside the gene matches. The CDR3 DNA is TGTGCCAGCAGTTCTACAACTAGCGGGGGGGCCGCAGATACGCAGTATTTT. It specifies CASSSTTSGGAADTQYF.

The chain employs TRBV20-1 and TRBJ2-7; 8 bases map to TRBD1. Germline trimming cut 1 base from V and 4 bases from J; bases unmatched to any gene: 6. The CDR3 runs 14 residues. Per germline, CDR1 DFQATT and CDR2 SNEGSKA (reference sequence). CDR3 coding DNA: TGCAGTGCTAGAGTCGCAGGGGGCAAGTACGAGCAGTACTTC. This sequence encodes CSARVAGGKYEQYF.

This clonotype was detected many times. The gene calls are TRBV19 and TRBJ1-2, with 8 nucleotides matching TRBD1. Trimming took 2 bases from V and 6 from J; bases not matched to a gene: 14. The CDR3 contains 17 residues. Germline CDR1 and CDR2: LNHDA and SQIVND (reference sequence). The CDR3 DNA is TGTGCCAGTAGTATAAGTGGATCCTGGGCAGGGGGCAATGGCTACACCTTC. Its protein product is CASSISGSWAGGNGYTF.

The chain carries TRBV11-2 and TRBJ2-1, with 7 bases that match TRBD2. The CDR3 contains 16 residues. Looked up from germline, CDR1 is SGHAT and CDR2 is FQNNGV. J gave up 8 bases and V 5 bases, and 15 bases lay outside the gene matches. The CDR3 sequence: CASSPLVAGEYDEQFF. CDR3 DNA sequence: TGTGCCAGCAGCCCCCTAGTGGCGGGGGAGTACGATGAGCAGTTCTTC.

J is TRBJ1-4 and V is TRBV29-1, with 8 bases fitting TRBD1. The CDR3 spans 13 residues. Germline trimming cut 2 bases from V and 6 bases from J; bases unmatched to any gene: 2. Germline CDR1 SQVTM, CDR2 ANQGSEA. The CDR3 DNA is TGCAGCGTTGAATCGGACAGGGATGAAAAACTGTTTTTT. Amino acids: CSVESDRDEKLFF. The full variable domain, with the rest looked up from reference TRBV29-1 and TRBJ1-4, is SAVISQKPSRDICQRGTSLTIQCQVDSQVTMMFWYRQQPGQSLTLIATANQGSEATYESGFVIDKFPISRPNLTFSTLTVSNMSPEDSSIYLCSVESDRDEKLFFGSGTQLSVL.

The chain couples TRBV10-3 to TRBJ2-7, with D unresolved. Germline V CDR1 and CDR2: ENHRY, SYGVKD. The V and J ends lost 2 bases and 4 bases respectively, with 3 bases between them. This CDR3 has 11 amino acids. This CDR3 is CAISERYEQYF. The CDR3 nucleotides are TGTGCCATCAGTGAGAGGTACGAGCAGTACTTC.

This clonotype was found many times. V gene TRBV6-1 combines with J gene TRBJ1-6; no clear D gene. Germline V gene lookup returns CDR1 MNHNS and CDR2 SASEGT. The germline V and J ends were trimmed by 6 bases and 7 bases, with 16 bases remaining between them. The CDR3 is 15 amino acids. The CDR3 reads CASRRNPDLNSPLHF. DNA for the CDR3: TGTGCCAGCAGGAGAAACCCGGATCTGAATTCACCCCTCCACTTT.

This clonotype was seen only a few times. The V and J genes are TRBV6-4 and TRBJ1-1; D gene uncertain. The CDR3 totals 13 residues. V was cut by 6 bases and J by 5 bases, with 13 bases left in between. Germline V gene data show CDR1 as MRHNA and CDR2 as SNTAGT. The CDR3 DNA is TGTGCCAGCAGGGGAACCCTAGGGACTGAAGCTTTCTTT. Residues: CASRGTLGTEAFF.

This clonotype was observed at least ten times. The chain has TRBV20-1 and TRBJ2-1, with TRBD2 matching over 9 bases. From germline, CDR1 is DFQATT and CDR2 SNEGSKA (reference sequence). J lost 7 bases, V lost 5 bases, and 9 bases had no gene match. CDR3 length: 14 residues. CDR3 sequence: CSADPPLAGNEQFF. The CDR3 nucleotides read TGCAGTGCTGACCCCCCCCTAGCGGGGAATGAGCAGTTCTTC.

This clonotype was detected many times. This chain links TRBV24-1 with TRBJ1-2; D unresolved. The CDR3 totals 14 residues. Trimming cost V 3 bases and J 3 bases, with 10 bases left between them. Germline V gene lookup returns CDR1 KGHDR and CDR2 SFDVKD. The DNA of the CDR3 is TGTGCCACCAGTGATCTCCGGGTTGACTATGGCTACACCTTC. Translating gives CATSDLRVDYGYTF.

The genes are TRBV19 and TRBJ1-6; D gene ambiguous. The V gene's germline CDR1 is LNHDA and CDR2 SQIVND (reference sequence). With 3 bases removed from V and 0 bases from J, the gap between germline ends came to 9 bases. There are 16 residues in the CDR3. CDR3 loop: CASSIRRSSYNSPLHF. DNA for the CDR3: TGTGCCAGTAGTATTAGGCGGAGCTCCTATAATTCACCCCTCCACTTT.

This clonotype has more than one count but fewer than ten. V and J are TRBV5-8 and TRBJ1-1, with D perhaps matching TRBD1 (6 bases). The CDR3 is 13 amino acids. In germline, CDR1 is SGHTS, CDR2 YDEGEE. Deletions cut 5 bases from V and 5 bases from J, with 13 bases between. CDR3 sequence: CASSGQYRTEAFF. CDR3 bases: TGTGCCAGCAGTGGACAGTACAGGACTGAAGCTTTCTTT.

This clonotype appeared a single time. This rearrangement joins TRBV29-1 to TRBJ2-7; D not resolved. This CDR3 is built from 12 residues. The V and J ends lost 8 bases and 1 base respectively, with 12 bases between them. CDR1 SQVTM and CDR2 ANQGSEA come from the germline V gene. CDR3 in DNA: TGCAGCTTGAGAGGACCTTCCTACGAGCAGTACTTC. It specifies CSLRGPSYEQYF.

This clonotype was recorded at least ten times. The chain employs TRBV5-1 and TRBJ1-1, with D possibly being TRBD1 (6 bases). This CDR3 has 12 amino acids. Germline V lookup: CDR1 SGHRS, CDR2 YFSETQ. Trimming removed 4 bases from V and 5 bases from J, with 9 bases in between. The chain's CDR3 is CASSARGTEAFF. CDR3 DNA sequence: TGCGCCAGCAGCGCAAGGGGGACTGAAGCTTTCTTT.

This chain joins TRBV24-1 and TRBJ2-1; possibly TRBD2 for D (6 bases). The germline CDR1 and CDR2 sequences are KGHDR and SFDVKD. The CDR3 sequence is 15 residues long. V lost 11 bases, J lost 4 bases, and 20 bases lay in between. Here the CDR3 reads CASRFVAAPYNEQFF. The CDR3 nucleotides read TGTGCCAGCCGATTTGTAGCGGCTCCTTACAATGAGCAGTTCTTC.

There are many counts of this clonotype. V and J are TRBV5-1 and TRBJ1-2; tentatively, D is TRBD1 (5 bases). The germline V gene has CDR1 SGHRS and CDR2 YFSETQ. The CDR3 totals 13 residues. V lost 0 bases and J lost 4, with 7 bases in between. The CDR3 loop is CASSLGGTYGYTF. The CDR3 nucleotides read TGCGCCAGCAGCTTGGGAGGGACCTATGGCTACACCTTC. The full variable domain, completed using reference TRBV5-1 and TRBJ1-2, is KAGVTQTPRYLIKTRGQQVTLSCSPISGHRSVSWYQQTPGQGLQFLFEYFSETQRNKGNFPGRFSGRQFSNSRSEMNVSTLELGDSALYLCASSLGGTYGYTFGSGTRLTVV.

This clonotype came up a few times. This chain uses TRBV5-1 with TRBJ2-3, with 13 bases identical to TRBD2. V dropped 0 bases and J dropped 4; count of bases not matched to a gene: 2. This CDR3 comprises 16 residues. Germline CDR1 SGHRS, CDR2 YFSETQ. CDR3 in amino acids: CASSLGTSGGSDTQYF. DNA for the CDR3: TGCGCCAGCAGCTTGGGGACTAGCGGGGGCTCAGATACGCAGTATTTT.

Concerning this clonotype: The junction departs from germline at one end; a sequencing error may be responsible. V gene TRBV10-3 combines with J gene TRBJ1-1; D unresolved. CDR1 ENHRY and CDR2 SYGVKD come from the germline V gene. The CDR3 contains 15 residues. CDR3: CAFSEQNGGATGAFF. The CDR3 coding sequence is TGTGCCTTCAGTGAGCAGAATGGAGGTGCCACTGGAGCTTTCTTT.

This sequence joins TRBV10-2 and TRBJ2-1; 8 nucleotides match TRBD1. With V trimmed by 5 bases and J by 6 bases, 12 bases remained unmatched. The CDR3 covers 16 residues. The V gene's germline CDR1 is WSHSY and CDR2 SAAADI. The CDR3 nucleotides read TGCGCCAGCAGTCCCGGACAGGGTTCCGCCGTCAATGAGCAGTTCTTC. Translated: CASSPGQGSAVNEQFF.

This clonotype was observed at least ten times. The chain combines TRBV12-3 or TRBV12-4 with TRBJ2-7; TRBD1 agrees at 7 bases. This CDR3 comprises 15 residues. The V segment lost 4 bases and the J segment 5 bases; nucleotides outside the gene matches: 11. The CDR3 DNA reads TGTGCCAGCAGTTCGGACCGACAGGGCATTGACGAGCAGTACTTC. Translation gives CASSSDRQGIDEQYF.